The 24 T cell receptor beta chains reported below all come from one sample, sequenced in a study of blood T cell repertoires in COVID-19. Using immunoSEQ multiplex PCR, the repertoire was profiled, and TCRdb retains in-frame clones only, with some absent. The table records roughly 140,000 clones, 75% to 90% of them present only once. The sample consisted of peripheral blood. The receptors come from a middle-aged woman with acute or convalescent COVID-19.

The chain has TRBV6-2 or TRBV6-3 and TRBJ2-1; possibly TRBD2 for D (5 bases). Germline lookup yields CDR1 MNHEY and CDR2 SVGEGT. Deletions cut 4 bases from V and 0 bases from J, with 13 bases between. This CDR3 region has 16 residues. CDR3 in DNA: TGTGCCAGCAGTTTTCTAGCCGAAAGCTCCTACAATGAGCAGTTCTTC. It specifies CASSFLAESSYNEQFF.

The rearrangement uses TRBV12-3 or TRBV12-4 and TRBJ2-7; no reliable D call. The V end was cut by 3 bases, the J end by 3 bases, with 3 bases between. This CDR3 comprises 11 residues. The CDR3 nucleotides are TGTGCCAGCAGTTTCGTCTACGAGCAGTACTTC. Protein product: CASSFVYEQYF.

A single count supports this clone. The V and J genes are TRBV4-2 and TRBJ1-1; tentatively, D is TRBD1 (5 bases). With 2 bases removed from V and 10 bases from J, the gap between germline ends came to 17 bases. Germline loops: CDR1 LGHNA, CDR2 YNFKEQ. This CDR3 has 14 residues. This CDR3 reads CASSQTRDYLAAFF. Here the CDR3 DNA reads TGTGCCAGCAGCCAAACACGGGACTACCTCGCAGCTTTCTTT.

The genes are TRBV5-6 and TRBJ1-4; 9 nucleotides agree with TRBD1. The CDR3 is 14 residues long. CDR1 is SGHDT, CDR2 YYEEEE, per germline. The V gene end was trimmed by 3 bases and the J gene end by 7 bases; junction bases not matched to a gene: 4. CDR3 loop: CASSYTGGSEKLFF. The CDR3 DNA reads as TGTGCCAGCAGCTACACAGGGGGCAGTGAAAAACTGTTTTTT.

The chain carries TRBV24-1 and TRBJ2-2; D unclear. Between the trimmed V and J ends, which lost 3 bases and 1 base, there was a span of 11 bases. Germline lookup yields CDR1 KGHDR and CDR2 SFDVKD. This CDR3 is 16 amino acids long. The CDR3 here is CATSDLGTENTGELFF. The CDR3, as DNA: TGTGCCACCAGTGATCTCGGTACAGAGAACACCGGGGAGCTGTTTTTT.

The sample holds one count of this clone. The chain employs TRBV5-4 and TRBJ2-2; 12 bases agree with TRBD2. V gave up 1 base and J gave up 5 bases; unmatched junction bases: 6. Per the germline V gene, CDR1 is SGHNT and CDR2 is YYREEE (reference sequence). The CDR3 sequence is 17 residues long. CDR3 coding DNA: TGTGCCAGCAGCTTGCCTAGCGGGGGGGCTTATACCGGGGAGCTGTTTTTT. Protein product: CASSLPSGGAYTGELFF. The entire variable domain, with the rest obtained from reference TRBV5-4 and TRBJ2-2, is as follows: ETGVTQSPTHLIKTRGQQVTLRCSSQSGHNTVSWYQQALGQGPQFIFQYYREEENGRGNFPPRFSGLQFPNYSSELNVNALELDDSALYLCASSLPSGGAYTGELFFGEGSRLTVL.

In DNA, the CDR3 is TGCAGTGAAGCCTCCCTTTCGGATACGCAGTATTTT. This encodes CSEASLSDTQYF. The chain recombines TRBV29-1 with TRBJ2-3; D is uncertain. The CDR3 runs 12 residues. The germline gives CDR1 SQVTM, CDR2 ANQGSEA.

The chain has TRBV5-4 and TRBJ2-3; D possibly corresponds to TRBD2 (7 bases). The germline gives CDR1 SGHNT, CDR2 YYREEE (reference sequence). This CDR3 contains 16 residues. The V end was cut by 0 bases, the J end by 2 bases, with 13 bases between. CDR3 in amino acids: CASSLGGGDLTDTQYF. As DNA, the CDR3 is TGTGCCAGCAGCTTGGGAGGGGGGGACCTCACAGATACGCAGTATTTT.

This clone was observed a few times. The chain is built from TRBV30 and TRBJ1-6; weak D call: TRBD1 (5 bases). Germline V gives CDR1 GTSNPN, CDR2 SVGIG (reference sequence). The CDR3 totals 13 residues. The germline V and J ends were trimmed by 2 bases and 10 bases, with 12 bases remaining between them. CDR3: CAWSWGEGSPLHF. The CDR3 nucleotides read TGTGCCTGGAGTTGGGGGGAAGGCTCACCCCTCCACTTT. The full variable domain, in which reference TRBV30 and TRBJ1-6 provide the parts outside the CDR3, is SQTIHQWPATLVQPVGSPLSLECTVEGTSNPNLYWYRQAAGRGLQLLFYSVGIGQISSEVPQNLSASRPQDRQFILSSKKLLLSDSGFYLCAWSWGEGSPLHFGNGTRLTVT.

The chain recombines TRBV7-9 with TRBJ2-7; 9 nucleotides align to TRBD1. This CDR3 comprises 14 residues. V shed 3 bases and J 6 bases; nucleotides not matched to a gene: 6. From germline, CDR1 is SEHNR and CDR2 FQNEAQ (reference sequence). The CDR3 sequence is CASSLGQGVPEQYF. CDR3 sequence (DNA): TGTGCCAGCAGCTTGGGACAGGGAGTACCCGAGCAGTACTTC.

This clone was counted between two and nine times. The chain is built from TRBV4-1 and TRBJ2-1; D perhaps matches TRBD2 (5 bases). Germline CDR1 MGHRA, CDR2 YSYEKL. The germline V and J ends were trimmed by 2 bases and 7 bases, with 15 bases remaining between them. The CDR3 is 15 residues long. The CDR3 spells CASSQLRLGGNEQFF. The CDR3, as DNA: TGCGCCAGCAGCCAACTCCGACTCGGCGGGAATGAGCAGTTCTTC.

CDR3 DNA sequence: TGTGCCTGGAGTTATTCTTATAGCAATCAGCCCCAGCATTTT. Its protein is CAWSYSYSNQPQHF. The V gene is TRBV30, the J gene TRBJ1-5; D remains unclear. Trimming removed 2 bases at V and 0 bases at J, with 8 bases between. There are 14 residues in the CDR3. Germline V gene sequence: CDR1 GTSNPN, CDR2 SVGIG (reference sequence). The full variable domain, in which reference TRBV30 and TRBJ1-5 provide the parts outside the CDR3, is SQTIHQWPATLVQPVGSPLSLECTVEGTSNPNLYWYRQAAGRGLQLLFYSVGIGQISSEVPQNLSASRPQDRQFILSSKKLLLSDSGFYLCAWSYSYSNQPQHFGDGTRLSIL.

This rearrangement joins TRBV28 to TRBJ1-1, with 7 nucleotides matching TRBD1. CDR1 and CDR2 (germline): MDHEN, SYDVKM. J lost 9 bases, V lost 6 bases, and 19 bases had no gene match. The CDR3 loop spans 16 amino acids. The CDR3 bases are TGTGCCAGCAGCCCTACCACAAAAAAGACAGGGCGTCAAGCTTTCTTT. Protein: CASSPTTKKTGRQAFF.

This chain links TRBV6-5 with TRBJ1-5; D is unresolved. Germline V gene sequence: CDR1 MNHEY, CDR2 SVGAGI. This CDR3 spans 14 amino acids. Trimming took 7 bases from V and 1 from J, leaving 11 bases between them. The CDR3 DNA reads TGTGCCAGCACCCGGAGGGTGAGCAATCAGCCCCAGCATTTT. Its protein product is CASTRRVSNQPQHF.

The gene calls are TRBV5-1 and TRBJ2-3; D gene unclear. The germline V and J ends were trimmed by 4 bases and 2 bases, with 2 bases remaining between them. The V gene's germline CDR1 is SGHRS and CDR2 YFSETQ. The CDR3 extends over 11 amino acids. The CDR3 DNA is TGCGCCAGCAGCCTCACAGATACGCAGTATTTT. Translation: CASSLTDTQYF.

In its sample, this clone was seen once. The genes are TRBV24-1 and TRBJ2-3, with a tentative D call TRBD2 (7 bases). The V end lost 1 base, the J end lost 5 bases, and 15 bases lay between the germline ends. Per germline, CDR1 KGHDR and CDR2 SFDVKD. The CDR3 loop spans 16 amino acids. This chain's CDR3 is CATSDFPGLGGDTQYF. The CDR3 region has the DNA TGTGCCACCAGTGATTTCCCCGGACTAGGGGGAGATACGCAGTATTTT.

The V gene is TRBV5-1, the J gene TRBJ2-3; 9 positions agree with TRBD2. Unmatched junction bases numbered 4, after V lost 4 bases and J lost 4 bases. The germline CDR1 and CDR2 sequences are SGHRS and YFSETQ. The CDR3 is made up of 14 amino acids. The CDR3 DNA follows: TGCGCCAGCAGCCATAGCGGGAGTGCAGATACGCAGTATTTT. This encodes CASSHSGSADTQYF.

V usage is TRBV14 and J usage is TRBJ2-1; D uncertain. Germline CDR1 SGHDN, CDR2 FVKESK. V lost 2 bases, J lost 0 bases, and 11 bases lay in between. The CDR3 is 16 residues long. DNA for the CDR3: TGTGCCAGCAGCCAAAATATCCTCCCCTCCTACAATGAGCAGTTCTTC. Residues: CASSQNILPSYNEQFF.

This clone was counted a single time. This sequence joins TRBV5-1 and TRBJ2-2; 8 positions agree with TRBD2. Germline trimming cut 0 bases from V and 7 bases from J; bases unmatched to any gene: 8. Germline lookup yields CDR1 SGHRS and CDR2 YFSETQ. The CDR3 is made up of 16 amino acids. The CDR3 reads CASSLEVSGKVGELFF. CDR3 in DNA: TGCGCCAGCAGCTTGGAGGTTAGCGGGAAGGTCGGGGAGCTGTTTTTT.

The gene calls are TRBV7-9 and TRBJ1-3; 7 bases map to TRBD1. The V and J ends lost 4 bases and 0 bases, in that order; junction bases with no gene match: 3. In germline, CDR1 is SEHNR, CDR2 FQNEAQ (reference sequence). CDR3 length: 15 residues. CDR3 region: CASSSRDSSGNTIYF. The CDR3 DNA reads as TGTGCCAGCAGCTCAAGGGACAGCTCTGGAAACACCATATATTTT.

A single count supports this clone. The chain carries TRBV11-2 and TRBJ2-1; 9 nucleotides line up with TRBD2. The length of the CDR3 is 15 residues. Looked up from germline, CDR1 is SGHAT and CDR2 is FQNNGV. The ends lost 1 base at V and 6 bases at J; junction bases unmatched: 4. In nucleotides, the CDR3 is TGTGCCAGCAGCTTAGGTAGCGGGGGAGTCAATGAGCAGTTCTTC. Its protein product is CASSLGSGGVNEQFF.

The V gene is TRBV11-3, the J gene TRBJ2-5; 9 bases are a match to TRBD2. Germline values: CDR1 SGHNT, CDR2 YENEEA. This CDR3 region has 15 residues. Germline trimming cut 5 bases from V and 3 bases from J; bases unmatched to any gene: 7. CDR3 nucleotide sequence: TGTGCCAGCAGCCCGTCGGCGGGAGGGAAAGAGACCCAGTACTTC. Translation gives CASSPSAGGKETQYF.

This clone has just one count. V is TRBV30 and J is TRBJ2-3; D might be TRBD1 (6 bases). The CDR3 is made up of 14 amino acids. Germline V gene data show CDR1 as GTSNPN and CDR2 as SVGIG (reference sequence). Between the trimmed V and J ends, which lost 1 base and 3 bases, there was a span of 11 bases. CDR3 nucleotides: TGTGCCTGGAGTGAGCTGACAGGAACAGATACGCAGTATTTT. Translation: CAWSELTGTDTQYF.

The chain combines TRBV27 with TRBJ2-3, with D perhaps matching TRBD2 (5 bases). CDR1 MNHEY and CDR2 SMNVEV come from the germline V gene (reference sequence). Trimming pared 6 bases from V and 0 bases from J, leaving 10 bases between. This CDR3 contains 14 residues. In DNA form, the CDR3 reads TGTGCCAGCAGCCAAAGCGGTAGCACAGATACGCAGTATTTT. This encodes CASSQSGSTDTQYF.